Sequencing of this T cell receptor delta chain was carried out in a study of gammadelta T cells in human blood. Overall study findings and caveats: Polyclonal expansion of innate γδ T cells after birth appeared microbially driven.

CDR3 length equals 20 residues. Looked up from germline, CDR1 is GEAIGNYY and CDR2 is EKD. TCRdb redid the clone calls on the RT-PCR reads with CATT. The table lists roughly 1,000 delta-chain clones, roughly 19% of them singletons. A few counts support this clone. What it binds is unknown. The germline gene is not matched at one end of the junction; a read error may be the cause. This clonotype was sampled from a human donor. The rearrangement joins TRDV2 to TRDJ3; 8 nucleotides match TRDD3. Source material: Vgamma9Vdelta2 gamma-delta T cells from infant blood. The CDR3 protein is CACDTYWGATSSWDIRQMFF. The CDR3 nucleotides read TGTGCCTGTGACACGTACTGGGGGGCGACCAGCTCCTGGGACATCCGACAGATGTTTTTC.